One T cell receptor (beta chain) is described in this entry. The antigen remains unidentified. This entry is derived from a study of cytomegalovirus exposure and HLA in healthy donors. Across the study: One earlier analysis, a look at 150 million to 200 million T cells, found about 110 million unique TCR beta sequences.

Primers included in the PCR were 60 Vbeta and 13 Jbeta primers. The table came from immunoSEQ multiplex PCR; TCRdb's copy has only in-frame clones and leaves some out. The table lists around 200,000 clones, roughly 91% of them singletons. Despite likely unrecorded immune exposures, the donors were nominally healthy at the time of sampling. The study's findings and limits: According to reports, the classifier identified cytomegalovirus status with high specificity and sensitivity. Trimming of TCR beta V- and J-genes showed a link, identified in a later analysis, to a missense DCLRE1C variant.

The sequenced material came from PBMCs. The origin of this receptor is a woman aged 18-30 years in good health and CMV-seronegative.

CDR3 region: CSARSWEAQYF. The CDR3 coding sequence is TGCAGCGCCCGTTCTTGGGAGGCCCAGTACTTC. The chain is built from TRBV29-1 and TRBJ2-5; possible D gene TRBD2, 6 bases. The V end lost 7 bases, the J end lost 9 bases, and 15 bases lay between the germline ends. The V gene's germline CDR1 is SQVTM and CDR2 ANQGSEA. CDR3 length: 11 amino acids.